The entry that follows covers one TCR beta chain sequence. Its antigen is currently not known. No quality values exist for individual bases; no much larger clone is one base distant. These reads were obtained on an Illumina NovaSeq 6000. Using 5'RACE with constant-segment primers, TCRalpha and TCRbeta cDNA libraries were constructed, with sample barcodes and unique molecular identifiers added in the process. RNA was extracted from every sample with Trizol reagent. Amplification of the libraries took two PCR steps, and the second step added a second sample barcode plus Illumina TruSeq adapters. The libraries were sequenced on an Illumina NovaSeq using 2 x 150 bp paired-end reads. Concerning the study's data processing: Reads were demultiplexed and collapsed into UMI-guided consensus sequences with migec v1.2.7. Using mixcr v2.1.11, the UMI consensuses were aligned to TRA and TRB V and J templates and assembled into clonotypes. Clonotypes were classified as expanded or contracted when called significant by both edgeR and NoisET, with noise models trained on biological replicates. For edgeR calls, the cutoffs were a false discovery rate-adjusted p below 0.01 and a log2 fold-change threshold of 1. As an exploratory analysis of dynamics, max-normalized trajectories of the 1000 most abundant clonotypes were examined with PCA combined with hierarchical clustering. Each responding clone was given a CD4 or CD8 phenotype based on the CD4+ and CD8+ repertoires, which had been sequenced separately. The public sequencing data were trimmed at Q25 with fastp and processed into clonotypes with MiXCR by TCRdb, which kept only in-frame beta chains. For every CDR3 protein sequence, its rows merge into one entry that carries the most common genes and DNA. The V and J calls here are based on TCRdb, not the publication. Counted in this sample were a few hundred thousand distinct CDR3 sequences; more than 20% of them appeared once. Of the sample, roughly an eighth falls within the top ten clones.

PBMCs were isolated by Ficoll-Paque density gradient centrifugation. This entry belongs to a study of T-cell memory formation after mild COVID-19 (dated by TCRdb to about 2021). With respect to the entire study: TCR sequence clusters from the two donors were found to be largely donor specific. T-cell clones expanding and contracting after mild COVID-19 in two donors were tracked by longitudinal TCRalpha and TCRbeta repertoire sequencing. Two young, previously healthy adult volunteers made up the cohort, one male and one female.

Broad study findings and their caveats: Some responding clones were detected in pre-infection memory, suggesting pre-existing cross-reactive memory T cells joined the SARS-CoV-2 response. Only a couple of mild cases were covered in the study, and larger cohorts including severe cases with pre-infection samples were considered necessary. From day 15 to 85, contracting clones showed balanced CD4/CD8 phenotypes, whereas a second wave of clones that expanded from day 15 to 37 leaned towards CD4+. SARS-CoV-2 specificity was not confirmed for the second-wave clones peaking on day 37. Contracting CD4+ clones were found mainly in CM and EM memory subsets, while CD8+ clones were enriched in EMRA.

From the cysteine up to the phenylalanine, the CDR3 has a length of 12 residues. CDR3 DNA only is kept here, 36 bases in frame from base 1. According to the germline V gene, CDR1 reads SGHAT and CDR2 reads FQNNGV. The trim is 3 bases for V and 6 bases for J, with a gap of 7 bases between the germline ends. Sequenced: PBMCs or a T cell subset sorted from them (not recorded which). The origin of this receptor is an adult woman who had mild COVID-19 (a few samples of this study predate the infection). The sample titles of this study are shuffled in the database, so cell type and time point are left out; the donor was told from shared clones. Recombination joined TRBV11-2 with TRBJ2-3; no D gene is confidently identified. The nucleotide sequence reads as follows: TGTGCCAGCAGCTTCGCGCCGGATACGCAGTATTTT. Translated, this is CASSFAPDTQYF.